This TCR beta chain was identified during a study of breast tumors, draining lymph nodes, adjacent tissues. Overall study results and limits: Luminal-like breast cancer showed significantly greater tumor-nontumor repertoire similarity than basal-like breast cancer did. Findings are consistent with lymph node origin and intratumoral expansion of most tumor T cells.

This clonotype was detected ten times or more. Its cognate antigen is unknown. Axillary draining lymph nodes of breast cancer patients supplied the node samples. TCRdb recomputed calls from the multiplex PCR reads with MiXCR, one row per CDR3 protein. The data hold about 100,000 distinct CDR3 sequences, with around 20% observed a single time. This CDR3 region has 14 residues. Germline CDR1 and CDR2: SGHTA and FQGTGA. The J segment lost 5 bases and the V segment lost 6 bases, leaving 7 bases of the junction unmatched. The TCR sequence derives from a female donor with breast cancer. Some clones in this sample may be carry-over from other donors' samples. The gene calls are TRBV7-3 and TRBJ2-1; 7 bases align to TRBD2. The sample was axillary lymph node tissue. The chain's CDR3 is CASSRTGTNNEQFF. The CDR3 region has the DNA TGTGCCAGCAGTCGAACCGGGACTAACAATGAGCAGTTCTTC.